A single sample is the source of the 3 T cell receptor beta chains below, sequenced in a study of T cell responses to AZD1222 COVID-19 vaccine. The assay was immunoSEQ multiplex PCR, and TCRdb's table has in-frame clones only and misses some. The profile shows under 150,000 clones, roughly 87% of them singletons. This specimen consisted of peripheral blood, obtained 28 days after the second AZD1222 dose. The receptor set was obtained from an adult who received the AZD1222 COVID-19 vaccine.

The rearrangement joins TRBV6-5 to TRBJ1-1; 10 bases line up with TRBD1. Unmatched junction bases numbered 5, after V lost 4 bases and J lost 3 bases. CDR1 MNHEY and CDR2 SVGAGI come from the germline V gene. The CDR3 is 15 residues long. In DNA form, the CDR3 reads TGTGCCAGCAGTTCCACCGGGACAGGGGACACTGAAGCTTTCTTT. It translates to CASSSTGTGDTEAFF.

The V call is TRBV6-5, the J call TRBJ2-2; D might be TRBD2 (5 bases). The length of the CDR3 is 14 residues. The germline CDR1 and CDR2 sequences are MNHEY and SVGAGI. The V end was cut by 7 bases, the J end by 3 bases, with 12 bases between. The CDR3 nucleotides read TGTGCCAGCACTCTACAGAGGGACACCGGGGAGCTGTTTTTT. Its translation: CASTLQRDTGELFF.

This clone was seen just once. The V call is TRBV19, the J call TRBJ2-4, with 7 bases that match TRBD1. Germline trimming cut 5 bases from V and 0 bases from J; bases unmatched to any gene: 7. Germline lookup yields CDR1 LNHDA and CDR2 SQIVND (reference sequence). The CDR3 runs to 16 residues. The CDR3 loop is CASSSGGQRAKNIQYF. CDR3 bases: TGTGCCAGTAGTTCTGGGGGACAGAGAGCCAAAAACATTCAGTACTTC.